Listed below are T cell receptor beta chains from one sample, sequenced in a study of T cell repertoires in cytomegalovirus infection. One entry per CDR3 protein results from TCRdb running MiXCR on the reads. Counted here are 150,000 to 200,000 distinct CDR3 sequences, approximately 15% occurring once; the ten biggest clones make up roughly a quarter. The sequencing sample was made of PBMCs. The receptors shown here come from a human donor in good health (CMV status not recorded). Some clones in this sample may be carry-over from other donors' samples. Both conserved end residues are part of each CDR3. D genes are given only for firm matches. Only some rows state a clone size, as once, few, many or a class for expanded clones.

d_call clone_size j_call v_call cdr3_aa cdr3_nt
NA medium-sized TRBJ1-1 TRBV7-2 CASSLWGGGVNTEAFF TGTGCCAGCAGCTTATGGGGGGGAGGAGTGAACACTGAAGCTTTCTTT
NA NA TRBJ2-1 TRBV6-2/TRBV6-3 CASQEGGGAKNEQVF TGTGCCAGCCAGGAGGGTGGGGGGGCGAAGAATGAGCAGGTCTTC
TRBD2 few TRBJ2-3 TRBV20-1 CSARDTSGNSYTTDTQYF TGCAGTGCTAGGGATACTAGCGGGAACTCGTACACCACAGATACGCAGTATTTT
NA NA TRBJ2-3 TRBV27 CASSMTDTDTQYF TGTGCCAGCAGCATGACCGACACAGATACGCAGTATTTT
NA NA TRBJ2-1 TRBV7-8 CASSFKVWDSNEQFF TGTGCCAGCAGCTTTAAGGTCTGGGATTCGAATGAGCAGTTCTTC
NA NA TRBJ2-1 TRBV15 CATSRDWLANEQFF TGTGCCACCAGCAGAGATTGGCTAGCCAATGAGCAGTTCTTC
NA many TRBJ2-1 TRBV7-2 CASSLRQSYNEQFF TGTGCCAGCAGCTTAAGGCAGTCCTACAATGAGCAGTTCTTC
TRBD2 NA TRBJ2-1 TRBV9 CASSAGLGLYNEQFF TGTGCCAGCAGCGCGGGACTAGGGTTGTACAATGAGCAGTTCTTC
NA many TRBJ2-7 TRBV28 CASSGLIYEQYF TGTGCCAGCAGTGGGCTGATCTACGAGCAGTACTTC
NA few TRBJ2-5 TRBV3-1 CASSQTPGRTPGRTQYF TGTGCCAGCAGCCAAACCCCGGGACGGACTCCCGGACGAACCCAGTACTTC
NA NA TRBJ1-5 TRBV28 CASSPTVSNQPQHF TGTGCCAGCAGTCCGACAGTAAGCAATCAGCCCCAGCATTTT
NA many TRBJ1-1 TRBV19 CASSRHNTEAFF TGTGCCAGTTCGCGCCATAACACTGAAGCTTTCTTT
TRBD2 NA TRBJ2-7 TRBV2 CASSEALLGLAVYEQYF TGTGCCAGCAGTGAAGCGCTTCTGGGACTAGCGGTTTACGAGCAGTACTTC
NA NA TRBJ2-5 TRBV15 CATSRDRSGQETQYF TGTGCCACCAGCAGAGATCGAAGCGGGCAAGAGACCCAGTACTTC
NA NA TRBJ1-2 TRBV28 CASSSDRLSNGYTF TGTGCCAGCAGTTCGGACAGACTTTCCAATGGCTACACCTTC
NA few TRBJ1-5 TRBV29-1 CSVGRDGQPQHF TGCAGCGTTGGGAGGGATGGTCAGCCCCAGCATTTT
NA once TRBJ1-1 TRBV7-9 CASRSFSGHPNTEAFF TGTGCCAGCAGGTCATTTTCCGGGCATCCGAACACTGAAGCTTTCTTT
NA many TRBJ1-1 TRBV7-9 CASSSPTKGSDTEAFF TGTGCCAGCAGCTCCCCGACGAAGGGGTCGGACACTGAAGCTTTCTTT
TRBD1 NA TRBJ1-1 TRBV30 CAWSIGQGGAEAFF TGTGCCTGGAGTATAGGACAGGGCGGGGCGGAAGCTTTCTTT
NA NA TRBJ1-1 TRBV29-1 CSVETGGTEAFF TGCAGCGTTGAAACGGGAGGAACTGAAGCTTTCTTT
TRBD2 many TRBJ2-5 TRBV11-2 CASSFMGLAGVETQYF TGTGCCAGCAGCTTTATGGGGCTAGCGGGAGTCGAGACCCAGTACTTC
NA NA TRBJ1-1 TRBV7-9 CASRSPDANTEAFF TGTGCCAGCAGATCCCCTGATGCGAACACTGAAGCTTTCTTT
NA few TRBJ2-3 TRBV6-5 CASGEARPDTQYF TGTGCCAGTGGCGAGGCCCGGCCAGATACGCAGTATTTT
NA few TRBJ1-2 TRBV18 CASSPSGFYGYTF TGTGCCAGCTCACCGTCAGGGTTCTATGGCTACACCTTC
TRBD2 many TRBJ2-3 TRBV7-6 CASSPVPLAGGSTDTQYF TGTGCCAGCAGCCCGGTCCCCTTAGCGGGAGGATCCACAGATACGCAGTATTTT
NA NA TRBJ2-5 TRBV5-4 CASSLDPGGVQETQYF TGTGCCAGCAGCTTGGATCCGGGCGGGGTCCAAGAGACCCAGTACTTC
NA few TRBJ1-1 TRBV5-1 CASSLELGRGAEAFF TGCGCCAGCAGCTTGGAATTAGGGAGGGGAGCAGAAGCTTTCTTT
TRBD1 many TRBJ2-2 TRBV7-3 CASSRGGVGRTNTGELFF TGTGCCAGCAGCAGAGGGGGCGTGGGCCGAACGAACACCGGGGAGCTGTTTTTT
NA NA TRBJ2-4 TRBV2 CASRREVSAKNIQYF TGTGCCAGCAGGCGGGAAGTTTCAGCCAAAAACATTCAGTACTTC
NA NA TRBJ1-1 TRBV12-3/TRBV12-4 CASSRQSIDTEAFF TGTGCCAGCAGTAGACAGTCGATAGACACTGAAGCTTTCTTT
NA many TRBJ2-7 TRBV7-8 CASSSLIAGHEQYF TGTGCCAGCAGCTCGCTTATCGCCGGCCACGAGCAGTACTTC
NA NA TRBJ1-2 TRBV27 CASSRGQLANYGYTF TGTGCCAGCAGCCGCGGACAGCTAGCTAACTATGGCTACACCTTC
NA many TRBJ2-1 TRBV7-2 CASSIQVEQFF TGTGCCAGCAGCATCCAGGTTGAGCAGTTCTTC
NA few TRBJ1-1 TRBV14 CASSQDSGTKAFF TGTGCCAGCAGCCAAGATTCCGGAACAAAAGCTTTCTTT
NA NA TRBJ1-1 TRBV7-2 CASRLGAGWTEAFF TGTGCCAGCAGATTAGGGGCAGGGTGGACTGAAGCTTTCTTT
NA many TRBJ2-3 TRBV7-2 CASSFQTDTQYF TGTGCCAGCAGCTTTCAAACAGATACGCAGTATTTT
TRBD1 many TRBJ1-5 TRBV6-5 CASSGSWTGEQPQHF TGTGCCAGCAGTGGCTCCTGGACAGGGGAACAGCCCCAGCATTTT
NA many TRBJ1-1 TRBV3-1 CASSQGRGTNTEAFF TGTGCCAGCAGCCAAGGTCGGGGCACGAACACTGAAGCTTTCTTT
TRBD2 NA TRBJ2-7 TRBV28 CASSPGAGVNEQYF TGTGCCAGCAGTCCTGGGGCGGGAGTGAATGAGCAGTACTTC
NA many TRBJ1-1 TRBV7-9 CASTMYGREVNTEAFF TGTGCCAGCACCATGTACGGCAGGGAGGTAAACACTGAAGCTTTCTTT
TRBD1 few TRBJ1-3 TRBV2 CASTGTGVNTIYF TGTGCCAGCACCGGGACAGGGGTAAACACCATATATTTT
NA many TRBJ2-1 TRBV7-9 CASSLEKGGSYNEQFF TGTGCCAGCAGCTTAGAGAAGGGAGGCTCCTACAATGAGCAGTTCTTC
NA NA TRBJ1-2 TRBV14 CASSQDRSIRAPMGGNYGYTF TGTGCCAGCAGCCAAGATCGTTCCATCCGGGCACCGATGGGTGGGAACTATGGCTACACCTTC
NA many TRBJ1-5 TRBV4-1 CASSQEGPGSVRNQPQHF TGCGCCAGCAGCCAAGAGGGACCGGGTTCAGTCAGGAATCAGCCCCAGCATTTT
TRBD1 many TRBJ1-3 TRBV7-2 CASSLELAGGWRNTIYF TGTGCCAGCAGCTTAGAGTTAGCAGGGGGCTGGAGAAACACCATATATTTT
TRBD2 NA TRBJ2-1 TRBV27 CASRRALAEAYNEQFF TGTGCCAGCAGGCGAGCACTAGCGGAAGCCTACAATGAGCAGTTCTTC
TRBD1 NA TRBJ2-3 TRBV10-3 CAIRGQTTDTQYF TGTGCCATCAGGGGACAGACCACAGATACGCAGTATTTT
NA few TRBJ2-7 TRBV5-1 CASIEGGSGASEQYF TGCGCCAGCATCGAAGGGGGCTCGGGGGCTAGCGAGCAGTACTTC
NA few TRBJ1-1 TRBV29-1 CSVEEQRVSEAFF TGCAGCGTTGAGGAACAGCGGGTCTCTGAAGCTTTCTTT
TRBD2 few TRBJ2-2 TRBV19 CASSIGLAGTGELFF TGTGCCAGTAGTATCGGACTAGCGGGGACCGGGGAGCTGTTTTTT
NA many TRBJ2-5 TRBV7-3 CASSLAGRRMETQYF TGTGCCAGCAGCTTAGCGGGGCGGAGGATGGAGACCCAGTACTTC
NA many TRBJ2-6 TRBV7-2 CASSSSSGANVLTF TGTGCCAGCAGCTCCTCCTCTGGGGCCAACGTCCTGACTTTC
NA few TRBJ2-6 TRBV7-9 CASSLVGAGANVLTF TGTGCCAGCAGCTTAGTCGGAGCTGGGGCCAACGTCCTGACTTTC